The sequence of this TCR beta chain was determined in a study of CD8+ T cells in alopecia areata. The CDR3 length is 15 residues. Looked up from germline, CDR1 is SGHVS and CDR2 is FQNEAQ. The J segment lost 7 bases and the V segment lost 2 bases, leaving 6 bases of the junction unmatched. Sequencing templates came from extracted RNA that was reverse transcribed into cDNA. The assay was immunoSEQ multiplex PCR, and TCRdb's table has in-frame clones only and misses some. The repertoire includes 95,000 to 110,000 clones, 45% to 60% of them detected once, and 8% to 10% sits in the top ten. Sequenced input: CD4+ T cells sorted from blood. The sequence derives from a human donor in good health. V usage is TRBV7-8 and J usage is TRBJ2-2; the match to TRBD1 covers 8 bases. The CDR3 DNA sequence: TGTGCCAGCAGCTTACAGACAGGGGATGTCGGGGAGCTGTTTTTT. This codes for CASSLQTGDVGELFF.